This T cell receptor beta chain was documented in a study of blood T cells in healthy people across ages (dated by TCRdb to the mid-2010s). With regard to the full study: Template switching captured roughly one uniquely barcoded TCR beta cDNA molecule per two T cells in model experiments. The donors were split into four age groups: young (average around 15 years), middle-aged (39), aged (roughly 68) and long-lived (approximately 80). To avoid experimental bias, donors of different ages were randomly spread across the sequencing lanes. To track age-related changes in TCR beta repertoire diversity, the study relied on deep sequencing normalized with unique cDNA molecular identifiers. Using the same blood draw, the study looked at two additional independent replicas of 1 million unique cDNA reads for two donors, one aged 18 to 30 and the other aged 80 or older. The full study reports these points: Because donor CMV infection status was unknown, age-related changes in expanded clonotypes were potentially confounded. Compared with the aged group, the long-lived group had more naive CD4+ T cells, fewer expanded clones and increased TCR diversity, a pattern suggesting age selection. Estimates of total diversity from one million sequenced T cells were regarded as lower bounds and underestimates. Observed TCR beta diversity correlated strongly with the percentage of naive T cells measured by flow cytometry. Bulk unsorted PBMC profiling prevented conclusive comparison of naive and antigen-experienced compartments. Observed TCR beta diversity per million T cells fell roughly linearly with age, and a significant reduction was already apparent by age around 39.

Reading from cysteine to phenylalanine, the CDR3 counts 17 amino acids. The retained sequence is limited to the CDR3, 51 bases, with the frame set at the first base. CDR1 and CDR2 are read off the germline V gene as SGHRS and YFSETQ. Donors were 40 or so systemically healthy Caucasian individuals from Russia aged roughly 6 to 95 years. Each donor gave about 11 milliliters of peripheral blood, drawn into EDTA-treated Vacutainer tubes. Ficoll-Paque density-gradient centrifugation was used to isolate PBMCs, with at least 6 million obtained per sample. Trizol reagent was used to extract total RNA from PBMCs, with at least 5.5 micrograms per sample. For every donor, an aliquot of PBMCs went through flow cytometry to measure the percentages of naive CD45RAhigh/CD27high T cells. The library came from 5' RACE. TCRdb records Illumina HiSeq 2500 as the sequencer. A second PCR of about 6 to 12 cycles was run with a J-beta primer mix and a sample-barcoded 5' primer. A unique molecular identifier was introduced onto each TCR beta cDNA molecule by a template-switch 5' adaptor carrying 12 random nucleotides. At least 2.5 million CDR3-containing paired-end reads were obtained from each sample. The Mint cDNA synthesis kit, primed by a TRBC-specific oligonucleotide, was used to synthesize first-strand cDNA from all RNA. Following uracil-DNA glycosylase treatment, a first 18-cycle PCR with universal primers M1SS and BC2_uni_R was performed on all cDNA. The study's processing was this. Each sample was normalized by randomly selecting 1 million high-quality reads, each carrying a distinct molecular identifier. Reads with shared molecular identifiers were discarded instead of being binned into consensus sequences. CDR3 identification, clonotype clustering and error correction used MiTCR with a Q25 quality threshold and the strictest error-elimination algorithm. A nonparametric unseen species model with Euler transformation was used to estimate lower-bound total TCR beta diversity. The public reads were reanalyzed by TCRdb: fastp trimming at Q25, MiXCR alignment, in-frame beta chains only. Merged by CDR3 protein, the rows form single entries marked with the most common genes and DNA. The V and J calls and clone size are TCRdb's, not the authors'. Counted in this sample were over 1,500,000 distinct CDR3 sequences; less than 50% of them appeared once. The ten largest clones take up roughly 2% of the sample.

With respect to this clonotype: The antigen it recognizes is unknown. This may stem from a read error, because a much larger clone lies one nucleotide away.

The receptor chain draws on TRBV5-1 and TRBJ2-6, and 10 junction bases match TRBD1. The receptor's source is a woman in her 40s in good health. Sequences were obtained from blood. The encoded CDR3 is CASSSRDRGSGAIVLTF. DNA sequence: TGCGCCAGCAGCTCCCGGGACAGGGGTTCTGGGGCCATCGTCCTGACTTTC. Outside the CDR3, residues come from the reference TRBV5-1 and TRBJ2-6 proteins, so the full variable domain is: KAGVTQTPRYLIKTRGQQVTLSCSPISGHRSVSWYQQTPGQGLQFLFEYFSETQRNKGNFPGRFSGRQFSNSRSEMNVSTLELGDSALYLCASSSRDRGSGAIVLTFGAGSRLTVL.